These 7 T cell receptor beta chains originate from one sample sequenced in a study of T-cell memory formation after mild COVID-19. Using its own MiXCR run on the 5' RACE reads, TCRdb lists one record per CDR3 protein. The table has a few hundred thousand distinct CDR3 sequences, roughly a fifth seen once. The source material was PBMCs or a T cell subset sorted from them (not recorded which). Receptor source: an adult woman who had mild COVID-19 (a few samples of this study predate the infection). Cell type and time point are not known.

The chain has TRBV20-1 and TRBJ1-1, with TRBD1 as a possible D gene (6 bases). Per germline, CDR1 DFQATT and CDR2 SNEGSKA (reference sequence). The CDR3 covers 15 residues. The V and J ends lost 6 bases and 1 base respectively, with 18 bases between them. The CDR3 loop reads CSAQRATGTNTEAFF. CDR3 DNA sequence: TGCAGTGCCCAGCGTGCTACAGGGACGAACACTGAAGCTTTCTTT.

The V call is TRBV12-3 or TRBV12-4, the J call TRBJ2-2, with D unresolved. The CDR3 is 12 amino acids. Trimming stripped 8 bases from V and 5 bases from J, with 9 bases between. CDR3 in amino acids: CASGPQTGELFF. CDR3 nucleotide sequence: TGTGCCAGCGGCCCCCAGACCGGGGAGCTGTTTTTT.

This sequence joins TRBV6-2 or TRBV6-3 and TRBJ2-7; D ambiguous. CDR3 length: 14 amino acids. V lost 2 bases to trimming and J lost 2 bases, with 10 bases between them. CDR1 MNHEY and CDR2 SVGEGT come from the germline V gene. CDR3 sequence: CASSYRVSPYEQYF. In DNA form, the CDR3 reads TGTGCCAGCAGTTACAGGGTCAGCCCCTACGAGCAGTACTTC.

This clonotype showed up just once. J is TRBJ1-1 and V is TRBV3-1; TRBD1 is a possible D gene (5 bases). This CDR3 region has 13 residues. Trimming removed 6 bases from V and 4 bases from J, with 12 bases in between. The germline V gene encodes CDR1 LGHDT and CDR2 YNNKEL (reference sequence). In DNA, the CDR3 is TGTGCCAGCAGAACCCCGGGGGGCACTGAAGCTTTCTTT. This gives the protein CASRTPGGTEAFF.

The CDR3 DNA follows: TGTGCCAGCTCACCTACTAGCGGCGAGCAGTACTTC. It encodes CASSPTSGEQYF. The chain recombines TRBV18 with TRBJ2-7; 8 bases match TRBD2. Trimming took 3 bases from V and 6 from J; bases not matched to a gene: 1. The germline gives CDR1 KGHSH, CDR2 LQKENI. The CDR3 extends over 12 amino acids.

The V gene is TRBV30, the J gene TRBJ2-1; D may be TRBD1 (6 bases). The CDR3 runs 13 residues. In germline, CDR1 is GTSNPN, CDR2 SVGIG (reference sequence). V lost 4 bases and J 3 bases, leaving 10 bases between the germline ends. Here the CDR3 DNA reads TGTGCCTGGAACAGGGCCATCTACAATGAGCAGTTCTTC. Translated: CAWNRAIYNEQFF.

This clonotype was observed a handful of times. The CDR3 loop reads CASSLRGPEVSYNEQFF. The CDR3 region has the DNA TGCGCCAGCAGCTTGCGCGGGCCCGAGGTCTCCTACAATGAGCAGTTCTTC. The chain joins TRBV5-1 to TRBJ2-1; the D gene is possibly TRBD2 (5 bases). Per germline, CDR1 SGHRS and CDR2 YFSETQ. CDR3 length: 17 residues. The V gene lost 1 base and the J gene lost 0 bases, with 14 bases spanning the gap. The full variable domain, in which reference TRBV5-1 and TRBJ2-1 provide the parts outside the CDR3, is KAGVTQTPRYLIKTRGQQVTLSCSPISGHRSVSWYQQTPGQGLQFLFEYFSETQRNKGNFPGRFSGRQFSNSRSEMNVSTLELGDSALYLCASSLRGPEVSYNEQFFGPGTRLTVL.